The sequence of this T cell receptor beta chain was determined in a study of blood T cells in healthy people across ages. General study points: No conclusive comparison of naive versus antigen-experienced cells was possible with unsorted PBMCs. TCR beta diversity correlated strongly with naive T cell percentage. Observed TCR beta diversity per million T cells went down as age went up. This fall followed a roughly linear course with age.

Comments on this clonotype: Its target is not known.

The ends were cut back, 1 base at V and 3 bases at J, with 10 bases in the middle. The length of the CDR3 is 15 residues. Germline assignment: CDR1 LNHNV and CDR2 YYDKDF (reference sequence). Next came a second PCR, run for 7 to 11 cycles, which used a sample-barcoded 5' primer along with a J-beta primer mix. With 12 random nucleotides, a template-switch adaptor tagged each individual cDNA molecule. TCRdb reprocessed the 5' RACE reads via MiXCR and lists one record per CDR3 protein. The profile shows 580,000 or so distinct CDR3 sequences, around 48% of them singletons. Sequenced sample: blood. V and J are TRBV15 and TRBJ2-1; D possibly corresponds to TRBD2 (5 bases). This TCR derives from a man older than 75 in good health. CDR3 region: CATSRVSGDYNEQFF. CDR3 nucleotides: TGTGCCACCAGCAGAGTAAGCGGAGACTACAATGAGCAGTTCTTC.